The sequence of this T cell receptor beta chain was determined in a study of beta chain features in type 1 diabetes. Looking at the study overall: Cells sorted and examined across all samples totaled around 110,000,000.

The V and J ends lost 4 bases and 4 bases, in that order; junction bases with no gene match: 3. The CDR3 has 14 amino acids. The germline gives CDR1 SGHVS, CDR2 FQNEAQ. Study results and limitations: Type 1 diabetes patients showed fewer insertions and more deletions at VDJ junctions. Among patients with Type 1 diabetes, TCRB CDR3s were moderately but significantly shorter in every one of the four CD4+ subsets.

What was sequenced were expressed TCRB transcripts, since all of the isolated RNA had been reverse transcribed. Using immunoSEQ multiplex PCR, the repertoire was profiled, and TCRdb retains in-frame clones only, with some absent. In the table there are about 250,000 clones, roughly a tenth of which are singletons. Points on this clone: Its antigen is not known.

Central memory, naive, regulatory and stem cell-like memory CD4+ cells were sorted by CD45RO/CCR7/CD25/CD127/CD95/CD27. Populations obtained by sorting all exceeded 95% purity. The sample comprised naive CD4+ T cells from blood. The sequence derives from a man aged 25-45 years with type 1 diabetes. The gene calls are TRBV7-8 and TRBJ2-5; 10 positions agree with TRBD1. The CDR3 loop reads CASSSGQGTETQYF. The CDR3 region has the DNA TGTGCCAGCAGCTCGGGACAGGGGACAGAGACCCAGTACTTC.